Listed below are T cell receptor beta chains from one sample, sequenced in a study of T cell changes during pregnancy in multiple sclerosis. This table comes from immunoSEQ multiplex PCR, and its TCRdb copy is limited to in-frame clones, with some not included. The table has over 50,000 clones, about nine tenths seen once; the top ten hold more than 2%. The material was peripheral blood, obtained in the first trimester of pregnancy. The receptor source for this set is a female donor in good health, enrolled as a control in a pregnancy study. Each CDR3 is given with its conserved first and last residue. The size field is filled for only some rows; it gives once, few, many or a size class.

abundance: NA
j_gene: TRBJ2-7
v_gene: TRBV11-3
CDR3aa: CASSLESGNEQYF

abundance: NA
j_gene: TRBJ2-4
v_gene: TRBV7-9
CDR3aa: CASSSSGVAKNIQYF

abundance: NA
j_gene: TRBJ1-2
v_gene: TRBV2
CDR3aa: CASSETQGRGYGYTF

abundance: NA
j_gene: TRBJ2-7
v_gene: TRBV19
CDR3aa: CASSNRQGSDEQYF

abundance: NA
j_gene: TRBJ2-7
v_gene: TRBV11-2
CDR3aa: CASSFPRHEQYF

abundance: NA
j_gene: TRBJ2-5
v_gene: TRBV7-8
CDR3aa: CASSLRSRVQETQYF

abundance: NA
j_gene: TRBJ2-1
v_gene: TRBV6-4
CDR3aa: CASSELAGDGSEQFF

abundance: NA
j_gene: TRBJ2-7
v_gene: TRBV9
CDR3aa: CASSRRDSLNYEQYF

abundance: NA
j_gene: TRBJ2-5
v_gene: TRBV9
CDR3aa: CASSVGYNEETQYF

abundance: once
j_gene: TRBJ1-6
v_gene: TRBV6-5
CDR3aa: CASSYGEEGHLHF

abundance: NA
j_gene: TRBJ2-1
v_gene: TRBV7-9
CDR3aa: CASSWGGAGGHLGQFF

abundance: NA
j_gene: TRBJ1-5
v_gene: TRBV28
CDR3aa: CASSRGGRNGNQPQHF

abundance: once
j_gene: TRBJ2-7
v_gene: TRBV5-1
CDR3aa: CASSFGTSGSAYEQYF

abundance: NA
j_gene: TRBJ2-7
v_gene: TRBV27
CDR3aa: CASSFTGTYEQYF

abundance: NA
j_gene: TRBJ2-3
v_gene: TRBV19
CDR3aa: CASSIGPSGPDTQYF

abundance: NA
j_gene: TRBJ2-7
v_gene: TRBV11-3
CDR3aa: CASSLSTGHEQYF

abundance: NA
j_gene: TRBJ2-7
v_gene: TRBV4-1
CDR3aa: CASSQGDIAYEQYF

abundance: NA
j_gene: TRBJ2-3
v_gene: TRBV7-7
CDR3aa: CASSPGRAAGEEDTQYF

abundance: few
j_gene: TRBJ1-1
v_gene: TRBV28
CDR3aa: CASSLWGTRMNTEAFF

abundance: NA
j_gene: TRBJ2-1
v_gene: TRBV11-3
CDR3aa: CASSRSGGNEQFF

abundance: few
j_gene: TRBJ1-1
v_gene: TRBV5-1
CDR3aa: CASRLGGWGNTEAFF

abundance: NA
j_gene: TRBJ2-3
v_gene: TRBV5-4
CDR3aa: CASSPGGAGTDTQYF

abundance: few
j_gene: TRBJ1-6
v_gene: TRBV6-1
CDR3aa: CASTRTGGNSPLHF

abundance: NA
j_gene: TRBJ2-3
v_gene: TRBV5-1
CDR3aa: CASSLFAGATDTQYF

abundance: NA
j_gene: TRBJ1-1
v_gene: TRBV5-1
CDR3aa: CASSAGRPGATEAFF

abundance: NA
j_gene: TRBJ2-3
v_gene: TRBV5-1
CDR3aa: CASSLVPATTDTQYF

abundance: NA
j_gene: TRBJ2-2
v_gene: TRBV5-6
CDR3aa: CASTSGTSPKSGELFF